These 14 T cell receptor beta chains originate from one sample sequenced in a study of T cells in localized non-small cell lung cancer. The table came from immunoSEQ multiplex PCR; TCRdb's copy has only in-frame clones and leaves some out. The repertoire holds about 36,000 clones, with roughly 87% as singletons. The specimen comprised peripheral blood, sampled before any cancer treatment. These receptors came from a woman aged 35-75 years with stage I lung adenocarcinoma.

V and J are TRBV5-1 and TRBJ2-3; perhaps TRBD2 as D (6 bases). The CDR3 is 15 residues long. V was shortened by 4 bases and J by 1 base, with 13 bases between the two germline ends. CDR1 SGHRS and CDR2 YFSETQ come from the germline V gene. The CDR3 coding sequence is TGCGCCAGCAGCGGGGGGAGAACCGGCACAGATACGCAGTATTTT. It is translated as CASSGGRTGTDTQYF.

The gene calls are TRBV19 and TRBJ2-1; D may match TRBD1 or TRBD2 (5 bases each). Germline V gene sequence: CDR1 LNHDA, CDR2 SQIVND (reference sequence). Trimming removed 5 bases at V and 4 bases at J, with 12 bases between. The CDR3 is 14 residues long. CDR3 in DNA: TGTGCCAGTAGTGACCTGGGACGGTACAATGAGCAGTTCTTC. Its translation: CASSDLGRYNEQFF. Full variable domain (rest looked up from reference TRBV19 and TRBJ2-1): DGGITQSPKYLFRKEGQNVTLSCEQNLNHDAMYWYRQDPGQGLRLIYYSQIVNDFQKGDIAEGYSVSREKKESFPLTVTSAQKNPTAFYLCASSDLGRYNEQFFGPGTRLTVL.

V and J are TRBV15 and TRBJ2-3; 8 bases map to TRBD2. This CDR3 has 16 residues. CDR1 is LNHNV and CDR2 is YYDKDF in the germline V gene (reference sequence). J was trimmed by 5 bases and V by 0 bases; bases with no gene match: 7. Here the CDR3 reads CATSRDARGGGDTQYF. As DNA, the CDR3 is TGTGCCACCAGCAGAGATGCCCGGGGGGGTGGAGATACGCAGTATTTT. Based on the CDR3 plus reference TRBV15 and TRBJ2-3, the full variable domain is DAMVIQNPRYQVTQFGKPVTLSCSQTLNHNVMYWYQQKSSQAPKLLFHYYDKDFNNEADTPDNFQSRRPNTSFCFLDIRSPGLGDTAMYLCATSRDARGGGDTQYFGPGTRLTVL.

This clone was counted between two and nine times. The chain uses TRBV15 and TRBJ1-2, with a tentative D call TRBD1 (5 bases). Deletions cut 0 bases from V and 6 bases from J, with 11 bases between. The CDR3 runs to 14 residues. Germline V gene data show CDR1 as LNHNV and CDR2 as YYDKDF (reference sequence). The CDR3 sequence is CATSRDAQGDGYTF. In DNA form, the CDR3 reads TGTGCCACCAGCAGAGATGCGCAGGGCGATGGCTACACCTTC.

The chain is built from TRBV19 and TRBJ2-6; the match to TRBD1 covers 7 bases. The germline V gene has CDR1 LNHDA and CDR2 SQIVND (reference sequence). The CDR3 is made up of 16 amino acids. V dropped 4 bases and J dropped 0; count of bases not matched to a gene: 3. The CDR3 bases are TGTGCCAGTAGTACAGGGGGAAGCTCTGGGGCCAACGTCCTGACTTTC. It translates to CASSTGGSSGANVLTF.

J is TRBJ1-3 and V is TRBV18; D is uncertain. CDR3 size: 15 residues. V was pared by 2 bases and J by 0 bases, with 8 bases between. Germline V gene data show CDR1 as KGHSH and CDR2 as LQKENI. This CDR3 is CASSPGSNSGNTIYF. Written as DNA, the CDR3 is TGTGCCAGCTCACCAGGGTCTAACTCTGGAAACACCATATATTTT.

The CDR3 DNA reads TGTGCCAGCAGCCCCTCCGCGGGCGGGGGCCTCTACGAGCAGTACTTC. It codes for CASSPSAGGGLYEQYF. The rearrangement links TRBV11-2 to TRBJ2-7; D may be TRBD2 (7 bases). The CDR3 has 16 amino acids. Germline assignment: CDR1 SGHAT and CDR2 FQNNGV. V was trimmed by 5 bases and J by 3 bases, leaving 20 bases between them. Filled out from reference TRBV11-2 and TRBJ2-7, the complete variable domain reads EAGVAQSPRYKIIEKRQSVAFWCNPISGHATLYWYQQILGQGPKLLIQFQNNGVVDDSQLPKDRFSAERLKGVDSTLKIQPAKLEDSAVYLCASSPSAGGGLYEQYFGPGTRLTVT.

The V gene is TRBV7-9, the J gene TRBJ2-3; the D is unclear. This CDR3 is built from 12 residues. Germline CDR1 is SEHNR and CDR2 is FQNEAQ (reference sequence). With 1 base removed from V and 3 bases from J, the gap between germline ends came to 2 bases. The CDR3 is CASSLETDTQYF. The CDR3 DNA is TGTGCCAGCAGCTTAGAGACAGATACGCAGTATTTT. Full variable domain (missing parts from reference TRBV7-9 and TRBJ2-3): DTGVSQNPRHKITKRGQNVTFRCDPISEHNRLYWYRQTLGQGPEFLTYFQNEAQLEKSRLLSDRFSAERPKGSFSTLEIQRTEQGDSAMYLCASSLETDTQYFGPGTRLTVL.

The chain joins TRBV7-8 to TRBJ2-3, with TRBD1 matching 10 bases. The V gene end was trimmed by 3 bases and the J gene end by 5 bases; junction bases not matched to a gene: 5. The CDR3 totals 15 residues. Germline loops: CDR1 SGHVS, CDR2 FQNEAQ. CDR3 nucleotides: TGTGCCAGCAGCTTGCGGGACAGGGGATTAGATACGCAGTATTTT. Encoded protein: CASSLRDRGLDTQYF.

The rearrangement uses TRBV5-1 and TRBJ2-7; maybe TRBD2 (7 bases). Trimming stripped 4 bases from V and 2 bases from J, with 10 bases between. The germline CDR1 and CDR2 sequences are SGHRS and YFSETQ. This CDR3 is 13 amino acids long. CDR3 sequence: CASSREGAYEQYF. CDR3 nucleotides: TGCGCCAGCAGCAGGGAGGGGGCCTACGAGCAGTACTTC. Drawing the rest from reference TRBV5-1 and TRBJ2-7, the complete variable domain is KAGVTQTPRYLIKTRGQQVTLSCSPISGHRSVSWYQQTPGQGLQFLFEYFSETQRNKGNFPGRFSGRQFSNSRSEMNVSTLELGDSALYLCASSREGAYEQYFGPGTRLTVT.

The chain links TRBV18 to TRBJ2-2; D not resolved. Trimming took off 1 base at V and 7 bases at J, with 19 bases between the two ends. Looked up from germline, CDR1 is KGHSH and CDR2 is LQKENI. The CDR3 has 17 residues. CDR3 sequence (DNA): TGTGCCAGCTCACCACGCTTGGGTATGGGCCGTGACGGGGAGCTGTTTTTT. This codes for CASSPRLGMGRDGELFF.

The chain uses TRBV28 and TRBJ1-1, with a tentative D call TRBD1 (6 bases). The V end lost 2 bases, the J end lost 3 bases, and 10 bases lay between the germline ends. Per the germline V gene, CDR1 is MDHEN and CDR2 is SYDVKM. The CDR3 contains 14 residues. CDR3 residues: CASSLNRGHTEAFF. The DNA for the CDR3 is TGTGCCAGCAGTTTAAACCGGGGGCACACTGAAGCTTTCTTT.

The chain carries TRBV27 and TRBJ2-5; TRBD1 agrees at 7 bases. The last part of the DNA fits TRBJ2-7 better; the J call may be wrong. The CDR3 is made up of 15 amino acids. CDR1 and CDR2 (germline): MNHEY, SMNVEV (reference sequence). The CDR3, as DNA: TGTGCCAGCAGTCGGAACCGGGACAGCAACTACGAGCAGTACTTC. This translates into CASSRNRDSNYEQYF.

The sample holds a few counts of this clone. CDR3 coding DNA: TGTGCCAGCAGCGTAGGTGGGGCGGTGAACACTGAAGCTTTCTTT. Translated, it gives CASSVGGAVNTEAFF. The chain links TRBV9 to TRBJ1-1; TRBD1 might be the D (5 bases). Germline V lookup: CDR1 SGDLS, CDR2 YYNGEE. The CDR3 covers 15 residues. V was clipped by 0 bases and J by 0 bases, with 9 bases between them.